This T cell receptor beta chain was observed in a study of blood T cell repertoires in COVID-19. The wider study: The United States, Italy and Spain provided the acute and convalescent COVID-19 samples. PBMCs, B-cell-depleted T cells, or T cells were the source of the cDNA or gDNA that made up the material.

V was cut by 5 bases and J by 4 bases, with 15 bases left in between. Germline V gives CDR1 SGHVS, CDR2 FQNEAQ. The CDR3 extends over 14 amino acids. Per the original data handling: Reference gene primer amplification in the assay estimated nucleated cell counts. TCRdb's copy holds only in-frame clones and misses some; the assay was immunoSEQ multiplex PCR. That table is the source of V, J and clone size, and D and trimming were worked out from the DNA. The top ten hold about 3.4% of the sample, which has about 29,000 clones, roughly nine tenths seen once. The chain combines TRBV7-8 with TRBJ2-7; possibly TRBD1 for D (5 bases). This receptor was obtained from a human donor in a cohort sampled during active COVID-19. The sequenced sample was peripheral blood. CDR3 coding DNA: TGTGCCAGCAGCCCGGACAACGGAGCTTACGAGCAGTACTTC. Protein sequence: CASSPDNGAYEQYF. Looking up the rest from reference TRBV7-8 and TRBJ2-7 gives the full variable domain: GAGVSQSPRYKVAKRGQDVALRCDPISGHVSLFWYQQALGQGPEFLTYFQNEAQLDKSGLPSDRFFAERPEGSVSTLKIQRTQQEDSAVYLCASSPDNGAYEQYFGPGTRLTVT.